The clone carrying this TCR beta chain has ten or more counts. No antigen is known for it. The data originate from a study of early T cells in non-severe SARS-CoV-2 infection. Study-wide points: VDJdb-based annotation leaned toward anti-spike CD8 responses and missed private and CD4 specificities.

One entry per CDR3 protein, called by TCRdb with MiXCR from the 5' RACE reads. The sample shows some 40,000 distinct CDR3 sequences, 7.9% of them seen only once. The CDR3 contains 16 residues. The germline V gene has CDR1 MNHEY and CDR2 SVGAGI. Trimming removed 6 bases at V and 3 bases at J, with 18 bases between. This sequence joins TRBV6-5 and TRBJ2-1, with a tentative D call TRBD2 (6 bases). Sequenced material: whole blood, taken at baseline. The receptor was derived from an adult who was a healthcare worker with PCR-confirmed SARS-CoV-2 infection or an uninfected control (not recorded which). CDR3 in amino acids: CASRRGGGLNYNEQFF. CDR3 bases: TGTGCCAGCAGGAGGGGAGGCGGGCTGAACTACAATGAGCAGTTCTTC.